The 22 T cell receptor beta chains presented below share a single source sample, sequenced in a study of T cell changes during pregnancy in multiple sclerosis. Assay: immunoSEQ multiplex PCR; the TCRdb copy retains only in-frame clones and omits some. Of tens of thousands of clones listed, 90% are singletons. Sequencing was performed on peripheral blood, taken in the third trimester of pregnancy. These receptor sequences come from a female donor in good health, enrolled as a control in a pregnancy study.

The chain couples TRBV4-2 to TRBJ1-4, with 7 positions matching TRBD1. Germline CDR1 LGHNA, CDR2 YNFKEQ. V lost 0 bases to trimming and J lost 3 bases; unmatched junction nucleotides: 4. The CDR3 loop spans 16 amino acids. CDR3 in amino acids: CASSQEVRGANEKLFF. DNA for the CDR3: TGTGCCAGCAGCCAAGAAGTCAGGGGGGCTAATGAAAAACTGTTTTTT.

This clone appeared once. The CDR3 DNA sequence: TGTGCCAGCAGCTTTGGGCTAGCCCTCACAGATACGCAGTATTTT. This sequence encodes CASSFGLALTDTQYF. The V call is TRBV5-4, the J call TRBJ2-3; tentatively, D is TRBD2 (5 bases). Germline-derived CDR1 and CDR2 are SGHNT and YYREEE (reference sequence). Trimming took 2 bases from V and 2 from J, leaving 12 bases between them. This CDR3 region has 15 residues.

This rearrangement joins TRBV27 to TRBJ2-1, with 9 bases identical to TRBD2. J lost 7 bases, V lost 3 bases, and 7 bases had no gene match. The length of the CDR3 is 15 residues. CDR1 MNHEY and CDR2 SMNVEV come from the germline V gene (reference sequence). CDR3 nucleotide sequence: TGTGCCAGCAGTTTCCCCGGGACTAGCAGGAATGAGCAGTTCTTC. Translated: CASSFPGTSRNEQFF.

V usage is TRBV11-2 and J usage is TRBJ1-6; TRBD1 matches at 7 bases. This CDR3 spans 16 amino acids. Looked up from germline, CDR1 is SGHAT and CDR2 is FQNNGV. The J segment lost 0 bases and the V segment lost 1 base, leaving 0 bases of the junction unmatched. The CDR3 DNA is TGTGCCAGCAGCTTAGCAGGGGGCTCCTATAATTCACCCCTCCACTTT. Translating it yields CASSLAGGSYNSPLHF. Looking up the rest from reference TRBV11-2 and TRBJ1-6 gives the full variable domain: EAGVAQSPRYKIIEKRQSVAFWCNPISGHATLYWYQQILGQGPKLLIQFQNNGVVDDSQLPKDRFSAERLKGVDSTLKIQPAKLEDSAVYLCASSLAGGSYNSPLHFGNGTRLTVT.

The rearrangement joins TRBV5-6 to TRBJ2-5, with TRBD2 matching 7 bases. Trimming took 6 bases from V and 3 from J; bases not matched to a gene: 8. The length of the CDR3 is 14 residues. CDR1 is SGHDT, CDR2 YYEEEE, per germline. The CDR3 protein is CASTSSAGEETQYF. The CDR3 bases are TGTGCCAGCACCTCCTCGGCGGGGGAAGAGACCCAGTACTTC.

In this sample, this clone turned up a few times. The chain joins TRBV15 to TRBJ1-1; D is undetermined. V lost 0 bases and J lost 1, with 6 bases in between. Germline values: CDR1 LNHNV, CDR2 YYDKDF (reference sequence). This CDR3 region has 14 residues. The CDR3 bases are TGTGCCACCAGCAGAGATAATTCGAACACTGAAGCTTTCTTT. Translating gives CATSRDNSNTEAFF.

The V gene is TRBV25-1, the J gene TRBJ1-1, with a tentative D call TRBD1 (5 bases). CDR1 is MGHDK and CDR2 is SYGVNS in the germline V gene. The CDR3 has 17 amino acids. V lost 3 bases to trimming and J lost 1 base, with 18 bases between them. CDR3 DNA: TGTGCCAGCAGTGATCCCGGCCCAAAGGGGTCGAACACTGAAGCTTTCTTT. It is translated as CASSDPGPKGSNTEAFF.

The chain uses TRBV10-3 and TRBJ1-1; TRBD1 might be the D (5 bases). V lost 2 bases and J lost 3, with 13 bases in between. This CDR3 contains 15 residues. Germline assignment: CDR1 ENHRY and CDR2 SYGVKD. CDR3 nucleotide sequence: TGTGCCATCAGTGAGCCCCGGACAAAATACACTGAAGCTTTCTTT. Its translation is CAISEPRTKYTEAFF.

The CDR3 DNA sequence: TGTGCCAGCTCACAGCTCCAGGGGATGAATGAAGAGACCCAGTACTTC. Protein product: CASSQLQGMNEETQYF. The genes are TRBV18 and TRBJ2-5; D is perhaps TRBD1 (6 bases). Germline loops: CDR1 KGHSH, CDR2 LQKENI. V was pared by 4 bases and J by 3 bases, with 18 bases between. This CDR3 contains 16 residues.

The V gene is TRBV2, the J gene TRBJ2-2; TRBD2 agrees at 13 bases. The CDR3 runs 18 residues. Germline V gives CDR1 SNHLY, CDR2 FYNNEI. With 1 base clipped from V and 6 bases from J, the junction kept 8 bases outside the gene matches. The CDR3 reads CASSEELGLAGTAGELFF. The CDR3 nucleotides read TGTGCCAGCAGTGAAGAGTTGGGACTAGCGGGAACTGCCGGGGAGCTGTTTTTT.

This chain links TRBV15 with TRBJ2-5, with D possibly matching TRBD2 (5 bases). The germline gives CDR1 LNHNV, CDR2 YYDKDF (reference sequence). This CDR3 is 15 amino acids long. Trimming took off 0 bases at V and 0 bases at J, with 8 bases between the two ends. The CDR3 here is CATSRDTGNQETQYF. The CDR3 DNA is TGTGCCACCAGCAGAGATACGGGGAACCAAGAGACCCAGTACTTC.

V gene TRBV19 combines with J gene TRBJ2-1, with D possibly matching TRBD1 (5 bases). This CDR3 is built from 17 residues. Germline CDR1 is LNHDA and CDR2 is SQIVND (reference sequence). V was trimmed by 3 bases and J by 3 bases, leaving 18 bases between them. In DNA form, the CDR3 reads TGTGCCAGTAGTATGGCTCGGCCAGGGAAGGTCTACAATGAGCAGTTCTTC. It specifies CASSMARPGKVYNEQFF.

The genes are TRBV7-9 and TRBJ1-3; 8 positions agree with TRBD1. Germline values: CDR1 SEHNR, CDR2 FQNEAQ (reference sequence). With V trimmed by 5 bases and J by 1 base, 4 bases remained unmatched. The CDR3 covers 15 residues. CDR3 DNA sequence: TGTGCCAGCAGCCTACAGGGGGAGTCTGGAAACACCATATATTTT. Residues: CASSLQGESGNTIYF.

V gene TRBV6-1 combines with J gene TRBJ2-3; TRBD1 aligns across 8 bases. Germline V CDR1 and CDR2: MNHNS, SASEGT. This CDR3 is built from 13 residues. Trimming removed 6 bases from V and 4 bases from J; junction bases left unmatched: 3. Here the CDR3 reads CASRSTGADTQYF. In DNA, the CDR3 is TGTGCCAGCAGATCGACAGGGGCAGATACGCAGTATTTT.

The J gene is TRBJ2-7, the V gene TRBV27; 8 bases are a match to TRBD1. J lost 2 bases, V lost 6 bases, and 6 bases had no gene match. The germline gives CDR1 MNHEY, CDR2 SMNVEV (reference sequence). The CDR3 has 14 amino acids. The CDR3 nucleotides are TGTGCCAGCAGGAAAACAGGGGGAGCCTACGAGCAGTACTTC. Its translation is CASRKTGGAYEQYF.

V gene TRBV15 combines with J gene TRBJ1-4, with D perhaps matching TRBD1 (5 bases). Trimming took 0 bases from V and 8 from J, leaving 16 bases between them. Looked up from germline, CDR1 is LNHNV and CDR2 is YYDKDF (reference sequence). The CDR3 is 16 residues long. The CDR3 region has the DNA TGTGCCACCAGCAGAGATACGAGTGGGGGGTCAGAAAAACTGTTTTTT. Its protein product is CATSRDTSGGSEKLFF. Based on the CDR3 plus reference TRBV15 and TRBJ1-4, the full variable domain is DAMVIQNPRYQVTQFGKPVTLSCSQTLNHNVMYWYQQKSSQAPKLLFHYYDKDFNNEADTPDNFQSRRPNTSFCFLDIRSPGLGDTAMYLCATSRDTSGGSEKLFFGSGTQLSVL.

The genes are TRBV7-3 and TRBJ2-1; weak D call: TRBD1 (6 bases). Between the trimmed V and J ends, which lost 5 bases and 0 bases, there was a span of 20 bases. Germline lookup yields CDR1 SGHTA and CDR2 FQGTGA. The CDR3 covers 18 residues. The DNA of the CDR3 is TGTGCCAGCAGCCCGATTGATCAGGGGTTTCTCTCCTACAATGAGCAGTTCTTC. This sequence encodes CASSPIDQGFLSYNEQFF. Full variable domain (rest looked up from reference TRBV7-3 and TRBJ2-1): GAGVSQTPSNKVTEKGKYVELRCDPISGHTALYWYRQSLGQGPEFLIYFQGTGAADDSGLPNDRFFAVRPEGSVSTLKIQRTERGDSAVYLCASSPIDQGFLSYNEQFFGPGTRLTVL.

The chain employs TRBV6-6 and TRBJ1-5; D remains unclear. The CDR3 runs 13 residues. V lost 2 bases and J 7 bases, leaving 9 bases between the germline ends. CDR1 MNHNY and CDR2 SVGAGI come from the germline V gene (reference sequence). This CDR3 reads CASSYVSGQPQHF. Here the CDR3 DNA reads TGTGCCAGCAGTTACGTTAGCGGGCAGCCCCAGCATTTT.

The chain links TRBV28 to TRBJ2-3, with 8 nucleotides matching TRBD2. Trimming cost V 6 bases and J 1 base; bases outside gene matches: 6. The CDR3 is made up of 15 amino acids. Germline V gene data show CDR1 as MDHEN and CDR2 as SYDVKM. CDR3 nucleotide sequence: TGTGCCAGCAGCCTAGCGGGCTCGGGCACAGATACGCAGTATTTT. Translation gives CASSLAGSGTDTQYF.

The V gene is TRBV28, the J gene TRBJ1-2, with D hard to call. Trimming stripped 5 bases from V and 8 bases from J, with 15 bases between. This CDR3 comprises 13 residues. CDR1 and CDR2 from the germline V gene are MDHEN and SYDVKM. DNA for the CDR3: TGTGCCAGCAGTCCCAGGACGGGAGGGGGCTACACCTTC. Translating gives CASSPRTGGGYTF.

This clone has only one observation. The chain employs TRBV5-1 and TRBJ1-3; TRBD1 agrees at 10 bases. This CDR3 region has 16 residues. V was pared by 4 bases and J by 4 bases, with 8 bases of the junction left unmatched. Germline assignment: CDR1 SGHRS and CDR2 YFSETQ. The CDR3: CASSQDRGSTGNTIYF. The CDR3 bases are TGCGCCAGCAGCCAGGACAGGGGGAGTACGGGAAACACCATATATTTT.

The rearrangement joins TRBV7-9 to TRBJ2-5; TRBD2 aligns across 11 bases. Germline CDR1 is SEHNR and CDR2 is FQNEAQ (reference sequence). The CDR3 sequence is 16 residues long. V was clipped by 4 bases and J by 0 bases; unmatched bases: 4. The CDR3: CASSSSSGGYQETQYF. The CDR3 coding sequence is TGTGCCAGCAGCTCCTCTAGCGGGGGGTACCAAGAGACCCAGTACTTC.